This TCR beta chain derives from a study of shared T cell receptors in the human thymus. Germline CDR1 is SNHLY and CDR2 is FYNNEI. V shed 4 bases, J shed 5 bases, and the junction held 7 bases outside the gene matches. The CDR3 sequence is 14 residues long. The protocol was immunoSEQ multiplex PCR, while the TCRdb copy is restricted to in-frame clones and leaves out a portion. The sample consists of about 660,000 clones, roughly 88% of them appearing once. The sample was also linked to a second study, of human thymus T cells. From that report: Donors consisted of healthy Finnish infants (having corrective surgery for congenital heart defects). Thymic resections from corrective heart surgery supplied the tissue.

The receptor's source is a boy younger than two with a congenital heart defect. The chain has TRBV2 and TRBJ2-5; TRBD2 matches 7 bases. The source material was thymocytes. CDR3 nucleotides: TGTGCCAGCAGTGGGCGCAGCGGGATGGAGACCCAGTACTTC. It specifies CASSGRSGMETQYF.